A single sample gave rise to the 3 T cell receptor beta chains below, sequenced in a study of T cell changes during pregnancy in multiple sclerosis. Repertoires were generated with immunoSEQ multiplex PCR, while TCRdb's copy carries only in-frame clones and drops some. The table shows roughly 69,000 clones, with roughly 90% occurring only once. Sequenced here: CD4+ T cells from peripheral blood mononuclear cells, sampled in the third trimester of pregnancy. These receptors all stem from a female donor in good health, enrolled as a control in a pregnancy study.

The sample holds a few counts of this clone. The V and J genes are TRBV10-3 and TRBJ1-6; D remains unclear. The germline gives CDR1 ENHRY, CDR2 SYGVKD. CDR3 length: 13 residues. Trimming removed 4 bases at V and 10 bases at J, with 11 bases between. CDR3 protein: CAISAREGSPLHF. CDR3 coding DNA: TGTGCCATCAGTGCGAGGGAAGGGTCACCCCTCCACTTT.

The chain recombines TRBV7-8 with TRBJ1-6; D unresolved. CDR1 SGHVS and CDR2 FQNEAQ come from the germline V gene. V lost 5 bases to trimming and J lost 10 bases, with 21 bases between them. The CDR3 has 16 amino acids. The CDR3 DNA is TGTGCCAGCAGCCCCGGGGTATCCCGGTCGATATCACCCCTCCACTTT. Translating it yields CASSPGVSRSISPLHF.

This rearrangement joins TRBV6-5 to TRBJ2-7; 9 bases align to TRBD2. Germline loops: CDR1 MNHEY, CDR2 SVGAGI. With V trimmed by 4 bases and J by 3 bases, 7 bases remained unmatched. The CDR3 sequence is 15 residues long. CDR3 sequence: CASSLDRRGGYEQYF. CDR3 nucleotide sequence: TGTGCCAGCAGTTTGGACCGGCGGGGGGGCTACGAGCAGTACTTC.